This TCR beta chain was found in a study of CD8 T cells in Susac syndrome (dated by TCRdb to 2018 to 2020). Some background on the complete study: Repertoire sequencing was used to test whether CD8+ T cell activation and differentiation in Susac syndrome was antigen driven. CD8+ T cell repertoire clonality was compared between around eleven healthy donors, roughly 14 Susac syndrome patients and 15 multiple sclerosis patients.

In regard to this clonotype: Its antigen remains unidentified. It has no much larger one-base neighbor in the sample; base qualities were not kept.

RNA was extracted using the RNeasy kit, and roughly 0.5 to 1 ug of the RNA was reverse transcribed with random hexamers. The immunoSEQ multiplex PCR assay, covering 54 Vbeta and 13 Jbeta segments, was used to amplify TCR beta CDR3 regions. Bias from PCR amplification was corrected by using a synthetic template baseline for primer optimization and for computational correction. The published analysis was carried out like this. Reads were annotated to V, D and J genes per IMGT and analyzed with immunoSEQ Analyzer, keeping only productive sequences. Clonality was computed as one minus Shannon entropy normalized by log2 of the number of productive unique sequences. For each patient and control, public and private clones were evaluated among the 100 most prevalent clones. Susac-specific clones were defined as absent from healthy and MS cohorts, about 1,000 published viral clones and other ImmuneACCESS disease sequences. The public reads were run again by TCRdb, first through fastp at Q25 and then through MiXCR, and only productive beta chains were kept. CDR3 protein duplicates are merged, each entry listing the most common genes and DNA. In this record, the V and J calls reflect TCRdb's handling and not the investigators' own analysis. The sample profile shows roughly 140,000 distinct CDR3 sequences; less than 97% of them were found once. The ten largest clones represent around 0.15% of the sample.

Broader findings and caveats from the paper: The TCR sequencing and HLA analysis was acknowledged to have included a relatively small number of individuals.

Peripheral blood CD8+ and CD4+ T cells from healthy donors, Susac syndrome patients and multiple sclerosis patients were profiled by high-throughput TCR beta sequencing. Multiple sclerosis controls were treatment-naive patients with stable or active relapsing-remitting disease fulfilling revised McDonald criteria. Bulk CD8+ and CD4+ T cells were purified by magnetic negative isolation, whereas CD8+ TEMRA cells were enriched by FACS. Blood was drawn into EDTA tubes, processed within 24 hours, and PBMCs were isolated by density gradient centrifugation. PBMCs intended for TCR sequencing were cryopreserved in liquid nitrogen and were subsequently thawed in a 37 degrees C water bath. The sorted or isolated CD4+, CD8+ and CD8+ TEMRA cells had a purity of 90% or higher. V and J lose 0 bases and 1 base, and a span of 7 bases separates them. The CDR3 contains 15 residues, cysteine and phenylalanine counted. Left in the record is the CDR3 DNA by itself, 45 bases read in frame from the first base. As encoded in the germline V gene, CDR1 is MNHEY while CDR2 is SVGAGI.

The sequence derives from a human donor with multiple sclerosis. The rearranged segments are TRBV6-5 and TRBJ1-3, with the D segment identity uncertain. Sequenced: CD8+ T cells from PBMCs. The CDR3 region reads CASSYSRPSGNTIYF. DNA sequence: TGTGCCAGCAGTTACTCCAGGCCGTCTGGAAACACCATATATTTT.